The source of this TCR beta chain is a study of blood T cells in healthy people across ages. This clonotype was detected only a few times. Its antigen is unidentified. Notes on the study in general: Leaving the PBMCs unsorted stopped any conclusive comparison of naive versus antigen-experienced cells. Per million T cells, TCR beta diversity dropped about linearly as age rose.

Isolating PBMCs gave at least 6 million of these cells per sample. No fewer than 5.5 micrograms of total RNA were isolated from every sample. The CDR3 covers 15 residues. The V gene lost 0 bases and the J gene lost 0 bases, with 9 bases spanning the gap. CDR1 and CDR2 from the germline V gene are SGDLS and YYNGEE. Together with a sample-barcoded 5' primer, a J-beta primer mix was included in a second PCR lasting about 7 to 11 cycles. TCRdb used MiXCR to reprocess the 5' RACE reads, holding one entry per CDR3 protein. Here the sample spans about 1,800,000 distinct CDR3 sequences, approximately 28% being singletons.

What was sequenced was blood. The chain combines TRBV9 with TRBJ1-2, with D tentatively TRBD1 (6 bases). This TCR was sampled from a woman aged 25 to 39 in good health. The CDR3 DNA reads TGTGCCAGCAGCGTAGGGCAGGGGCCTAACTATGGCTACACCTTC. Its translation: CASSVGQGPNYGYTF.